This entry concerns a single TCR beta chain. Sequencing was performed with immunoSEQ multiplex PCR; in TCRdb, only in-frame clones are kept and a portion is missing. The data hold tens of thousands of clones, with 75% to 90% observed a single time. These data originate in a study of T cell responses to AZD1222 COVID-19 vaccine. With 1 base removed from V and 1 base from J, the gap between germline ends came to 14 bases. The CDR3 spans 17 residues. CDR1 is SGHTA and CDR2 is FQGNSA in the germline V gene. The chain recombines TRBV7-2 with TRBJ1-3; possibly TRBD1 for D (5 bases). The specimen was peripheral blood, collected 28 days after the second AZD1222 dose. The sequence derives from an adult who received the AZD1222 COVID-19 vaccine. The CDR3 nucleotides are TGTGCCAGCAGCTTAGTTGGGTCCAGGGCTTCTGGAAACACCATATATTTT. Its translation is CASSLVGSRASGNTIYF.